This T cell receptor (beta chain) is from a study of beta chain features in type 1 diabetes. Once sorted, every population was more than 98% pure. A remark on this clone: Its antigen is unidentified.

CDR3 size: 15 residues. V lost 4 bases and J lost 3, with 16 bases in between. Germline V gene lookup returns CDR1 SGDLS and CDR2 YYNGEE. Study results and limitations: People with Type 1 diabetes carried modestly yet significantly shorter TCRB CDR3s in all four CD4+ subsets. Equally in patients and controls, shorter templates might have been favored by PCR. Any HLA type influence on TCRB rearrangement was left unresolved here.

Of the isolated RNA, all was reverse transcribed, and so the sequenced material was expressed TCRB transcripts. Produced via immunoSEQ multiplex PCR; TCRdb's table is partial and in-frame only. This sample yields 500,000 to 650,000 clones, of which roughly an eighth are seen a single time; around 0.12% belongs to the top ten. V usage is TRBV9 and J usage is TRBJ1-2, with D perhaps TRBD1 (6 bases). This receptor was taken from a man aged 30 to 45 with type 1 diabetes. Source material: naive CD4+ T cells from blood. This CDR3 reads CASSRQGLVDYGYTF. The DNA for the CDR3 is TGTGCCAGCAGCCGTCAGGGGCTTGTAGACTATGGCTACACCTTC.